This is a list of T cell receptor beta chains from one sample in a study of PD-1 blockade in classical Hodgkin lymphoma. The protocol was immunoSEQ multiplex PCR, while the TCRdb copy is restricted to in-frame clones and leaves out a portion. The sample consists of under 45,000 clones, around three quarters of them appearing once. Here the sequenced sample was peripheral blood mononuclear cells (PBMCs), taken at baseline. The receptors were sampled from a human donor with classical Hodgkin lymphoma. Both conserved end residues are part of each CDR3. The order of the fields is D gene, CDR3 length, J gene, clone size, V gene, CDR3 protein, CDR3 DNA. A D gene is named only where the DNA matches it firmly. Some rows have no size entry. The others give once, few or many, or a class for an expanded clone.

D gene: TRBD1
CDR3 length: 14
J gene: TRBJ2-7
clone size: .
V gene: TRBV6-5
CDR3 protein: CASSRVGTAYEQYF
CDR3 DNA: TGTGCCAGCAGTAGAGTAGGGACAGCCTACGAGCAGTACTTC

D gene: .
CDR3 length: 12
J gene: TRBJ1-2
clone size: .
V gene: TRBV18
CDR3 protein: CASSSMGVSYTF
CDR3 DNA: TGTGCCAGCTCATCTATGGGGGTTAGCTACACCTTC

D gene: TRBD1
CDR3 length: 15
J gene: TRBJ2-7
clone size: .
V gene: TRBV7-2
CDR3 protein: CASSLRGTGGYEQYF
CDR3 DNA: TGTGCCAGCAGCTTAAGAGGGACAGGGGGTTACGAGCAGTACTTC

D gene: TRBD1
CDR3 length: 15
J gene: TRBJ1-2
clone size: .
V gene: TRBV6-5
CDR3 protein: CASRRRQGEGYGYTF
CDR3 DNA: TGTGCCAGCAGAAGAAGACAGGGAGAGGGCTATGGCTACACCTTC

D gene: .
CDR3 length: 12
J gene: TRBJ2-5
clone size: few
V gene: TRBV7-9
CDR3 protein: CASSPQGETQYF
CDR3 DNA: TGTGCCAGCAGCCCCCAGGGCGAGACCCAGTACTTC

D gene: TRBD1
CDR3 length: 14
J gene: TRBJ2-1
clone size: .
V gene: TRBV2
CDR3 protein: CASIQGSSYNEQFF
CDR3 DNA: TGTGCCAGCATACAGGGGAGCTCCTACAATGAGCAGTTCTTC

D gene: .
CDR3 length: 17
J gene: TRBJ2-6
clone size: medium-sized
V gene: TRBV7-2
CDR3 protein: CASSLGHRVSGANVLTF
CDR3 DNA: TGTGCCAGCAGCTTAGGGCACAGGGTTAGTGGGGCCAACGTCCTGACTTTC

D gene: .
CDR3 length: 15
J gene: TRBJ2-6
clone size: .
V gene: TRBV5-4
CDR3 protein: CASSLDPAGANVLTF
CDR3 DNA: TGTGCCAGCAGCTTGGACCCAGCTGGGGCCAACGTCCTGACTTTC

D gene: .
CDR3 length: 14
J gene: TRBJ2-2
clone size: few
V gene: TRBV29-1
CDR3 protein: CSVEGRVGTGELFF
CDR3 DNA: TGCAGCGTTGAAGGGAGGGTTGGCACCGGGGAGCTGTTTTTT

D gene: .
CDR3 length: 12
J gene: TRBJ1-1
clone size: .
V gene: TRBV6-6
CDR3 protein: CASSYPQEKAFF
CDR3 DNA: TGTGCCAGCAGTTACCCCCAGGAGAAAGCTTTCTTT

D gene: TRBD1
CDR3 length: 17
J gene: TRBJ1-3
clone size: few
V gene: TRBV18
CDR3 protein: CASSPPTGPSSGNTIYF
CDR3 DNA: TGTGCCAGCTCACCACCGACAGGGCCCTCCTCTGGAAACACCATATATTTT

D gene: .
CDR3 length: 12
J gene: TRBJ2-2
clone size: .
V gene: TRBV30
CDR3 protein: CAWSRGVGELFF
CDR3 DNA: TGTGCCTGGAGTAGGGGGGTTGGGGAGCTGTTTTTT

D gene: .
CDR3 length: 16
J gene: TRBJ2-1
clone size: .
V gene: TRBV4-3
CDR3 protein: CASSQEIVPSYNEQFF
CDR3 DNA: TGCGCCAGCAGCCAAGAGATCGTACCTTCCTACAATGAGCAGTTCTTC

D gene: TRBD2
CDR3 length: 15
J gene: TRBJ2-3
clone size: .
V gene: TRBV19
CDR3 protein: CASSTLAGSTDTQYF
CDR3 DNA: TGTGCCAGTAGTACCCTAGCGGGAAGCACAGATACGCAGTATTTT

D gene: TRBD2
CDR3 length: 15
J gene: TRBJ2-2
clone size: .
V gene: TRBV6-5
CDR3 protein: CASSRGLDGALGLFF
CDR3 DNA: TGTGCCAGCAGTCGAGGACTAGATGGAGCCCTAGGGCTGTTTTTT

D gene: TRBD2
CDR3 length: 14
J gene: TRBJ2-1
clone size: once
V gene: TRBV7-3
CDR3 protein: CASRAGGGTNEQFF
CDR3 DNA: TGTGCCAGCAGAGCCGGCGGGGGAACCAATGAGCAGTTCTTC

D gene: .
CDR3 length: 13
J gene: TRBJ2-5
clone size: .
V gene: TRBV6-5
CDR3 protein: CASSPTGLAAQYF
CDR3 DNA: TGTGCCAGCAGCCCGACAGGGTTAGCGGCCCAGTACTTC

D gene: .
CDR3 length: 13
J gene: TRBJ2-7
clone size: .
V gene: TRBV6-5
CDR3 protein: CASSSTGVNEQYF
CDR3 DNA: TGTGCCAGCAGCTCCACGGGTGTCAACGAGCAGTACTTC

D gene: .
CDR3 length: 11
J gene: TRBJ1-6
clone size: .
V gene: TRBV25-1
CDR3 protein: CASSDNSPLHF
CDR3 DNA: TGTGCCAGCAGTGATAATTCACCCCTCCACTTT

D gene: .
CDR3 length: 12
J gene: TRBJ2-2
clone size: .
V gene: TRBV18
CDR3 protein: CASSPIGGELFF
CDR3 DNA: TGTGCCAGCTCACCCATTGGCGGGGAGCTGTTTTTT

D gene: .
CDR3 length: 14
J gene: TRBJ2-3
clone size: .
V gene: TRBV6-4
CDR3 protein: CASSPTGFTDTQYF
CDR3 DNA: TGTGCCAGCAGCCCGACAGGTTTCACAGATACGCAGTATTTT

D gene: .
CDR3 length: 14
J gene: TRBJ1-5
clone size: few
V gene: TRBV6-6
CDR3 protein: CASSRIRGNQPQHF
CDR3 DNA: TGTGCCAGCAGCCGTATCCGAGGGAATCAGCCCCAGCATTTT